Listed below are T cell receptor beta chains from one sample, sequenced in a study of T cells expressing NK-cell markers. TCRdb processed the 5' RACE reads again and assigns one entry to each CDR3 protein, with no DNA. There are about 190,000 distinct CDR3 sequences in the sample, with around 21% held by the top ten. Sequencing was performed on blood T cells: a sorted CD56 or NKG2C T cell subset, CD4+ or CD8+ T cells, or bulk PBMC T cells (not recorded which). All receptors derive from a man aged 18-75 years in good health. Both conserved end residues are part of each CDR3.

V gene: TRBV6-5
J gene: TRBJ2-1
CDR3 protein: CASSLAYSVGDNEQFF

V gene: TRBV6-5
J gene: TRBJ1-2
CDR3 protein: CASSYQTTGINYGYTF

V gene: TRBV24-1
J gene: TRBJ2-2
CDR3 protein: CAIYSGQRTTGELFF

V gene: TRBV14
J gene: TRBJ1-1
CDR3 protein: CASSQTRETTEAFF

V gene: TRBV6-5
J gene: TRBJ1-4
CDR3 protein: CASSYSGSVGEKLFF

V gene: TRBV15
J gene: TRBJ2-7
CDR3 protein: CATRQGLPYEQYF

V gene: TRBV27
J gene: TRBJ2-7
CDR3 protein: CASTPRPSSYEQYF

V gene: TRBV4-1
J gene: TRBJ2-5
CDR3 protein: CASSPRPETQYF

V gene: TRBV5-1
J gene: TRBJ1-2
CDR3 protein: CASSFGTGEGYTF

V gene: TRBV6-2/TRBV6-3
J gene: TRBJ1-1
CDR3 protein: CASSFPSSFGTEAFF

V gene: TRBV3-1
J gene: TRBJ2-6
CDR3 protein: CASTSDRSSSGANVLTF

V gene: TRBV10-3
J gene: TRBJ2-1
CDR3 protein: CAINPGQGSYNEQFF

V gene: TRBV7-9
J gene: TRBJ1-4
CDR3 protein: CASSQDGNEKLFF

V gene: TRBV20-1
J gene: TRBJ2-4
CDR3 protein: CSASFQGEGGYF

V gene: TRBV20-1
J gene: TRBJ2-1
CDR3 protein: CSAISGTIIRNEQFF

V gene: TRBV15
J gene: TRBJ2-3
CDR3 protein: CATSEREQSTDTQYF

V gene: TRBV7-2
J gene: TRBJ2-7
CDR3 protein: CASSPGISYEQYF